These 30 T cell receptor beta chains originate from one sample sequenced in a study of Ad26.COV2.S vaccination and SARS-CoV-2 variants (dated by TCRdb to 2020 to 2023). Taken with the paper, the label for treatment or condition translates to: 15 to 20 received Ad26.COV2.S at low or high dose, single or two shots; roughly five received placebo; per-sample allocation not given. For vaccine and placebo recipients, repertoires were sequenced using samples collected on day 63 after the first injection. Libraries were built with the immunoSEQ multiplex PCR assay. Sourced from immuneACCESS, this table was stored by TCRdb with only in-frame sequences that have V and J called. A share of the clones is absent; for the studies checked, an unresolved V gene accounts for under half, and the remainder has no known explanation. This sample comprises roughly 420,000 clones, 88% of them detected only once. The biggest ten clones account for 3.6% of the sample.

Material: peripheral blood, obtained in a trial of Ad26.COV2.S vaccine versus placebo. Every receptor here comes from a person aged 18-60 years who received the Ad26.COV2.S COVID-19 vaccine or a placebo.

J is TRBJ2-3 and V is TRBV7-9; D could derive from TRBD1 or TRBD2 (5 bases each). The CDR3 length is 17 residues. V was shortened by 0 bases and J by 2 bases, with 15 bases between the two germline ends. Germline loops: CDR1 SEHNR, CDR2 FQNEAQ (reference sequence). CDR3 coding DNA: TGTGCCAGCAGCTTAGCGGGCAGTTGGGGGTCCACAGATACGCAGTATTTT. It translates to CASSLAGSWGSTDTQYF.

The chain has TRBV5-6 and TRBJ2-2, with D hard to call. The CDR3 has 16 amino acids. Germline V gene data show CDR1 as SGHDT and CDR2 as YYEEEE. The V end was cut by 2 bases, the J end by 6 bases, with 17 bases between. The CDR3 DNA is TGTGCCAGCAGCTTAACCGCGGTTCGGTACCCCGGGGAGCTGTTTTTT. The encoded protein is CASSLTAVRYPGELFF.

This chain joins TRBV10-2 and TRBJ2-3; D is undetermined. Germline V gives CDR1 WSHSY, CDR2 SAAADI. CDR3 size: 15 residues. V was pared by 7 bases and J by 0 bases, with 14 bases between. This CDR3 is CASTRSTGSTDTQYF. The CDR3 nucleotides are TGCGCCAGCACCCGAAGCACGGGTAGCACAGATACGCAGTATTTT.

The chain is built from TRBV7-9 and TRBJ1-4; perhaps TRBD1 as D (6 bases). Germline CDR1 is SEHNR and CDR2 is FQNEAQ (reference sequence). There are 17 residues in the CDR3. V shed 5 bases and J shed 1 base, with 17 bases lying between them. The CDR3 bases are TGTGCCAGCAGCCAAGGGGGACACAGCGAAACTAATGAAAAACTGTTTTTT. This codes for CASSQGGHSETNEKLFF.

The sample holds one count of this clone. The V gene is TRBV29-1, the J gene TRBJ2-7; D is undetermined. Germline loops: CDR1 SQVTM, CDR2 ANQGSEA. V was cut by 5 bases and J by 0 bases, with 11 bases left in between. This CDR3 comprises 13 residues. The CDR3 DNA reads TGCAGCGTTTTCTCCGGCAGCTCCTACGAGCAGTACTTC. Its protein is CSVFSGSSYEQYF.

The V gene is TRBV19, the J gene TRBJ2-1; 7 bases line up with TRBD1. CDR1 and CDR2 from the germline V gene are LNHDA and SQIVND (reference sequence). V shed 6 bases and J 0 bases; nucleotides not matched to a gene: 11. The length of the CDR3 is 17 residues. The CDR3 nucleotides read TGTGCCAGTAGAAATATCGGGACAGCAAGCTCCTACAATGAGCAGTTCTTC. Protein: CASRNIGTASSYNEQFF.

The chain has TRBV18 and TRBJ2-7; 10 nucleotides match TRBD1. The germline V gene has CDR1 KGHSH and CDR2 LQKENI. The CDR3 consists of 13 residues. The ends lost 5 bases at V and 2 bases at J; junction bases unmatched: 0. The CDR3 sequence is CASSGQGAYEQYF. The DNA for the CDR3 is TGTGCCAGCTCAGGACAGGGGGCCTACGAGCAGTACTTC.

The J gene is TRBJ2-1, the V gene TRBV6-2 or TRBV6-3; D perhaps matches TRBD2 (6 bases). There are 17 residues in the CDR3. The germline CDR1 and CDR2 sequences are MNHEY and SVGEGT. V lost 0 bases and J 8 bases, leaving 20 bases between the germline ends. CDR3 DNA: TGTGCCAGCAGTTACTCGATCTTTATCGGGGACTCCTATGAGCAGTTCTTC. It encodes CASSYSIFIGDSYEQFF.

J is TRBJ2-1 and V is TRBV9, with 13 bases fitting TRBD2. Germline-derived CDR1 and CDR2 are SGDLS and YYNGEE. This CDR3 region has 18 residues. Trimming removed 4 bases from V and 1 base from J; junction bases left unmatched: 8. CDR3 nucleotide sequence: TGTGCCAGCAGCCCCCTCTGGACTAGCGGGGGTTCCTACAATGAGCAGTTCTTC. Encoded protein: CASSPLWTSGGSYNEQFF.

This chain connects TRBV20-1 to TRBJ2-3; D is undetermined. CDR1 is DFQATT and CDR2 is SNEGSKA in the germline V gene (reference sequence). This CDR3 is built from 8 residues. CDR3 bases: TGCACGCGGGATACGCAGTATTTT. Residues: CTRDTQYF.

V and J are TRBV4-3 and TRBJ1-5, with D perhaps matching TRBD1 (5 bases). Germline V CDR1 and CDR2: LGHNA, YSLEER. This CDR3 has 15 amino acids. Trimming pared 0 bases from V and 4 bases from J, leaving 10 bases between. DNA for the CDR3: TGCGCCAGCAGCCAAGATCTGGAGGGGAATCAGCCCCAGCATTTT. Translating gives CASSQDLEGNQPQHF.

The chain is built from TRBV2 and TRBJ1-2, with D hard to call. CDR3 size: 13 residues. Germline V gene lookup returns CDR1 SNHLY and CDR2 FYNNEI. Trimming left V 5 bases short and J 3 bases short, with 10 bases between. The DNA for the CDR3 is TGTGCCAGCAGTCCAGATAGGGACTATGGCTACACCTTC. Translating it yields CASSPDRDYGYTF.

The sample holds a few counts of this clone. The V call is TRBV4-3, the J call TRBJ1-2, with 7 bases identical to TRBD1. The trim removed 0 bases at V and 4 bases at J, leaving 5 bases unmatched. The CDR3 is 15 amino acids. The germline gives CDR1 LGHNA, CDR2 YSLEER. Written as DNA, the CDR3 is TGCGCCAGCAGCCAAGACCCAGGGGGAATCTATGGCTACACCTTC. It translates to CASSQDPGGIYGYTF.

This chain connects TRBV5-1 to TRBJ2-3; 8 bases map to TRBD2. Germline lookup yields CDR1 SGHRS and CDR2 YFSETQ. This CDR3 is built from 14 residues. Germline trimming cut 6 bases from V and 6 bases from J; bases unmatched to any gene: 9. The DNA of the CDR3 is TGCGCCAGCACTGGGACACCGGGAGGGGATACGCAGTATTTT. As protein: CASTGTPGGDTQYF.

V usage is TRBV19 and J usage is TRBJ2-2; D call uncertain. The CDR3 contains 11 residues. Germline V lookup: CDR1 LNHDA, CDR2 SQIVND (reference sequence). Trimming pared 11 bases from V and 10 bases from J, leaving 14 bases between. The CDR3 region has the DNA TGTGCCTCTACCGCGGCCGCGGAGCTGTTTTTT. Its protein is CASTAAAELFF.

This clone was seen a handful of times. The V gene is TRBV3-1 (or the pseudogene TRBV3-2), the J gene TRBJ1-2; perhaps TRBD1 as D (6 bases). The length of the CDR3 is 15 residues. Germline CDR1 and CDR2: LGHDT and YNNKEL (reference sequence). Between the trimmed V and J ends, which lost 1 base and 1 base, there was a span of 10 bases. Written as DNA, the CDR3 is TGTGCCAGCAGCCAAGTGTCACAGGGTAACTATGGCTACACCTTC. Amino acids: CASSQVSQGNYGYTF.

This sequence joins TRBV15 and TRBJ2-2, with 10 bases that match TRBD1. This CDR3 has 15 residues. Trimming took 1 base from V and 5 from J; bases not matched to a gene: 1. Germline lookup yields CDR1 LNHNV and CDR2 YYDKDF (reference sequence). CDR3 in amino acids: CATSRGDRGTGELFF. The CDR3, as DNA: TGTGCCACCAGCAGAGGGGACAGGGGTACCGGGGAGCTGTTTTTT.

The chain recombines TRBV7-9 with TRBJ1-2; D may be TRBD1 (6 bases). Trimming removed 5 bases at V and 3 bases at J, with 13 bases between. The germline V gene encodes CDR1 SEHNR and CDR2 FQNEAQ (reference sequence). This CDR3 spans 14 amino acids. The CDR3 bases are TGTGCCAGCAGCCCGGCAGGGGCGGACTATGGCTACACCTTC. Translation: CASSPAGADYGYTF.

DNA of the CDR3: TGTGCCAGCAGCGAGAGGCTAGCGGGGGCAGATACGCAGTATTTT. Its translation: CASSERLAGADTQYF. The chain combines TRBV9 with TRBJ2-3; 10 bases are shared with TRBD2. The CDR3 has 15 amino acids. V gave up 3 bases and J gave up 4 bases; unmatched junction bases: 5. The germline V gene encodes CDR1 SGDLS and CDR2 YYNGEE. The full variable domain, rest sourced from reference TRBV9 and TRBJ2-3, is DSGVTQTPKHLITATGQRVTLRCSPRSGDLSVYWYQQSLDQGLQFLIQYYNGEERAKGNILERFSAQQFPDLHSELNLSSLELGDSALYFCASSERLAGADTQYFGPGTRLTVL.

V usage is TRBV11-2 and J usage is TRBJ2-2, with a possible D match to TRBD1 (5 bases). This CDR3 contains 13 residues. Germline loops: CDR1 SGHAT, CDR2 FQNNGV. Deletions cut 7 bases from V and 5 bases from J, with 11 bases between. CDR3 bases: TGTGCCAGCAAGAAGGGGCGAACCGGGGAGCTGTTTTTT. It is translated as CASKKGRTGELFF.

This chain joins TRBV27 and TRBJ1-5; 10 bases agree with TRBD1. CDR3 size: 14 residues. Trimming cost V 4 bases and J 7 bases; bases outside gene matches: 4. The germline V gene has CDR1 MNHEY and CDR2 SMNVEV (reference sequence). The CDR3 DNA follows: TGTGCCAGCAGTTGGGACAGGGGCGGGCAGCCCCAGCATTTT. Translation: CASSWDRGGQPQHF.

A few counts support this clone. This chain uses TRBV6-2 or TRBV6-3 with TRBJ2-7; TRBD1 matches 7 bases. The CDR3 runs 15 residues. Losses at the gene ends were 6 bases for V and 0 bases for J; bases not matched to a gene: 8. CDR1 is MNHEY, CDR2 SVGEGT, per germline. The CDR3 is CASSPDRPLSYEQYF. CDR3 sequence (DNA): TGTGCCAGCAGCCCGGACAGGCCCCTCTCCTACGAGCAGTACTTC.

The J gene is TRBJ2-3, the V gene TRBV15, with 8 positions matching TRBD1. This CDR3 is built from 17 residues. Per germline, CDR1 LNHNV and CDR2 YYDKDF (reference sequence). Germline trimming cut 2 bases from V and 2 bases from J; bases unmatched to any gene: 9. Here the CDR3 reads CATSRYPTGVDTDTQYF. The DNA of the CDR3 is TGTGCCACCAGCAGATACCCGACAGGGGTGGACACAGATACGCAGTATTTT.

This chain uses TRBV19 with TRBJ1-6; weak D call: TRBD1 (5 bases). Germline V gene sequence: CDR1 LNHDA, CDR2 SQIVND (reference sequence). The length of the CDR3 is 16 residues. V was pared by 3 bases and J by 7 bases, with 16 bases between. The CDR3 reads CASSIGDSGGNSPLHF. The CDR3 region has the DNA TGTGCCAGTAGTATTGGCGACAGCGGGGGGAATTCACCCCTCCACTTT.

This chain joins TRBV4-3 and TRBJ1-3; D gene uncertain. V shed 0 bases and J shed 13 bases, with 13 bases lying between them. Germline lookup yields CDR1 LGHNA and CDR2 YSLEER. The CDR3 has 13 amino acids. The CDR3, as DNA: TGCGCCAGCAGCCAAGATGGAAACTCGGGGATATATTTT. Translated, it gives CASSQDGNSGIYF.

The chain couples TRBV27 to TRBJ1-2; 9 bases line up with TRBD1. CDR3 size: 15 residues. Trimming took 0 bases from V and 8 from J; bases not matched to a gene: 7. Germline V CDR1 and CDR2: MNHEY, SMNVEV (reference sequence). The chain's CDR3 is CASSLSPGTGFGYTF. Written as DNA, the CDR3 is TGTGCCAGCAGTTTATCACCCGGGACAGGGTTCGGCTACACCTTC.

The chain employs TRBV28 and TRBJ1-6; 8 bases fit TRBD1. The ends lost 4 bases at V and 0 bases at J; junction bases unmatched: 2. The CDR3 is 16 amino acids. Germline V gives CDR1 MDHEN, CDR2 SYDVKM. CDR3 sequence: CASSSQGDSYNSPLHF. The CDR3 coding sequence is TGTGCCAGCAGTTCACAGGGGGACTCCTATAATTCACCCCTCCACTTT.

The chain couples TRBV2 to TRBJ1-3; 8 nucleotides line up with TRBD1. CDR1 is SNHLY, CDR2 FYNNEI, per germline. Losses at the gene ends were 4 bases for V and 4 bases for J; bases not matched to a gene: 6. The CDR3 extends over 15 amino acids. The CDR3 here is CASSAQGAQGNTIYF. In nucleotides, the CDR3 is TGTGCCAGCAGTGCCCAGGGGGCGCAGGGAAACACCATATATTTT.

This clone is a singleton in its sample. V gene TRBV5-6 combines with J gene TRBJ2-2; D is possibly TRBD1 or TRBD2 (6 bases each). CDR1 and CDR2 (germline): SGHDT, YYEEEE. This CDR3 has 14 amino acids. V was clipped by 4 bases and J by 5 bases, with 12 bases between them. The CDR3 DNA sequence: TGTGCCAGCAGCGGGGAAGGGGGGACCGGGGAGCTGTTTTTT. This gives the protein CASSGEGGTGELFF.

V gene TRBV18 combines with J gene TRBJ2-1, with D uncertain. V was clipped by 3 bases and J by 7 bases, with 16 bases between them. Germline loops: CDR1 KGHSH, CDR2 LQKENI. There are 15 residues in the CDR3. The CDR3 loop is CASSPSPPGVNEQFF. In nucleotides, the CDR3 is TGTGCCAGCTCACCGTCCCCCCCAGGCGTGAATGAGCAGTTCTTC.